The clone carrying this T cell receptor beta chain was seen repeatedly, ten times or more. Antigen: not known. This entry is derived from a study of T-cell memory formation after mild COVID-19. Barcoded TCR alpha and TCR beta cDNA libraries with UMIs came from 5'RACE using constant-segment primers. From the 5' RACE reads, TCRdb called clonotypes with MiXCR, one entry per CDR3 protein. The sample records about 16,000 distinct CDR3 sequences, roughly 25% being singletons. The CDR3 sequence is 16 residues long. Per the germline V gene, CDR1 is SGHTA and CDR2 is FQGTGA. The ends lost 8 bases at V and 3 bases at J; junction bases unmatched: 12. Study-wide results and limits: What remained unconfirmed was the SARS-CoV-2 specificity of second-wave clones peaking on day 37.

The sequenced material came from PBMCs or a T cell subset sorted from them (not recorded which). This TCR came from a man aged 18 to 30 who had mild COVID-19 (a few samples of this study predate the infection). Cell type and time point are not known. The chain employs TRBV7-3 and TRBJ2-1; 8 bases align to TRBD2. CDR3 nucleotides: TGTGCCAGCGCTCTGTTCGGGGGGGCCTTCTACAATGAGCAGTTCTTC. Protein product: CASALFGGAFYNEQFF.